The 11 T cell receptor beta chains below all came from one sample that was sequenced in a study of PD-L1 blockade in urothelial cancer (dated by TCRdb to the late 2010s). The intended sense of this specimen's time point label: pretreatment peripheral blood. Library method: the immunoSEQ multiplex PCR assay. Sourced from immuneACCESS, this table was stored by TCRdb with only in-frame sequences that have V and J called. A share of the clones is absent; for the studies checked, an unresolved V gene accounts for under half, and the remainder has no known explanation. Across this sample there are some 43,000 clones, with around 81% seen only once. 15% to 20% of the sample comes from the top ten. The sequencing here drew on PBMCs, taken around atezolizumab (anti-PD-L1) treatment. The receptors stem from a man in his sixties with urothelial cancer.

This chain uses TRBV28 with TRBJ1-2; D gene ambiguous. Deletions cut 6 bases from V and 2 bases from J, with 16 bases between. The CDR3 extends over 15 amino acids. The V gene's germline CDR1 is MDHEN and CDR2 SYDVKM. Here the CDR3 reads CASRKRYRENYGYTF. CDR3 nucleotides: TGTGCCAGCAGGAAACGCTACAGAGAGAACTATGGCTACACCTTC.

The chain couples TRBV4-1 to TRBJ1-2, with D hard to call. The CDR3 runs to 13 residues. CDR1 and CDR2 from the germline V gene are MGHRA and YSYEKL. Trimming took off 4 bases at V and 0 bases at J, with 6 bases between the two ends. Here the CDR3 DNA reads TGCGCCAGCAGCCCTAGAACTAACTATGGCTACACCTTC. It codes for CASSPRTNYGYTF.

The V and J genes are TRBV2 and TRBJ2-4, with 7 bases identical to TRBD1. The trim removed 7 bases at V and 3 bases at J, leaving 9 bases unmatched. Germline CDR1 and CDR2: SNHLY and FYNNEI. The CDR3 spans 15 residues. The CDR3 region is CASTLQGMDKNIQYF. The CDR3, as DNA: TGTGCCAGCACCTTACAGGGGATGGACAAAAACATTCAGTACTTC.

The chain recombines TRBV4-3 with TRBJ2-3, with TRBD2 as a possible D gene (5 bases). The CDR3 is 15 amino acids. V dropped 0 bases and J dropped 5 bases, with 12 bases sitting between them. Germline V CDR1 and CDR2: LGHNA, YSLEER. CDR3 bases: TGCGCCAGCAGCCAAGACTATGTGGGAGAAGATACGCAGTATTTT. Amino acid sequence: CASSQDYVGEDTQYF.

Points on this clone: Only one base separates this from a far larger clonotype, so it likely reflects a read error. V and J are TRBV5-1 and TRBJ2-7, with 11 bases identical to TRBD2. CDR1 and CDR2 from the germline V gene are SGHRS and YFSETQ. After removal of 2 bases from V and 7 bases from J, the junction contained 8 bases not matched to a gene. The CDR3 consists of 15 residues. DNA for the CDR3: TGCGCCAGCAGCTTTAACCTAGCGGGAGGTAGTGAGCAGTACTTC. Its protein is CASSFNLAGGSEQYF.

The chain recombines TRBV5-1 with TRBJ2-3; 14 bases line up with TRBD2. Trimming at V came to 3 bases and at J to 6 bases, leaving 6 bases not matched to a gene. This CDR3 region has 16 residues. Germline V gene lookup returns CDR1 SGHRS and CDR2 YFSETQ. The DNA for the CDR3 is TGCGCCAGCAGCTGGACTAGCGGGGGGCGATCGGATACGCAGTATTTT. Residues: CASSWTSGGRSDTQYF.

The rearrangement joins TRBV30 to TRBJ2-5; TRBD2 matches at 15 bases. CDR3 length: 17 residues. V lost 2 bases, J lost 5 bases, and 9 bases stayed unmatched. Per germline, CDR1 GTSNPN and CDR2 SVGIG (reference sequence). The CDR3 sequence is CAWSLGLAGGPGETQYF. CDR3 DNA sequence: TGTGCCTGGAGTTTGGGACTAGCGGGAGGTCCCGGGGAGACCCAGTACTTC.

The chain is built from TRBV7-6 and TRBJ2-7, with 8 bases that match TRBD2. The trim removed 4 bases at V and 2 bases at J, leaving 7 bases unmatched. Germline V gene data show CDR1 as SGHVS and CDR2 as FNYEAQ. CDR3 length: 15 amino acids. This chain's CDR3 is CASSSEPGGTYEQYF. Written as DNA, the CDR3 is TGTGCCAGCAGCTCAGAACCGGGGGGGACCTACGAGCAGTACTTC.

V is TRBV7-2 and J is TRBJ2-7, with D tentatively TRBD1 (6 bases). With 5 bases removed from V and 2 bases from J, the gap between germline ends came to 13 bases. Germline CDR1 is SGHTA and CDR2 is FQGNSA. The CDR3 sequence is 14 residues long. CDR3 region: CASSPDRTTYEQYF. CDR3 coding DNA: TGTGCCAGCAGCCCGGACAGAACGACCTACGAGCAGTACTTC.

V gene TRBV18 combines with J gene TRBJ2-1; 7 bases fit TRBD2. The CDR3 runs to 15 residues. Germline V lookup: CDR1 KGHSH, CDR2 LQKENI. V gave up 4 bases and J gave up 4 bases; unmatched junction bases: 7. CDR3 residues: CASSLYSGLYNEQFF. The CDR3, as DNA: TGTGCCAGCTCACTTTATAGCGGGTTATACAATGAGCAGTTCTTC.

The chain couples TRBV10-3 to TRBJ2-1, with 12 bases fitting TRBD2. The CDR3 has 14 residues. V lost 7 bases, J lost 7 bases, and 5 bases stayed unmatched. CDR1 is ENHRY and CDR2 is SYGVKD in the germline V gene. The CDR3 here is CAIMTSGSRNEQFF. The DNA for the CDR3 is TGTGCCATCATGACTAGCGGGAGTAGGAATGAGCAGTTCTTC.